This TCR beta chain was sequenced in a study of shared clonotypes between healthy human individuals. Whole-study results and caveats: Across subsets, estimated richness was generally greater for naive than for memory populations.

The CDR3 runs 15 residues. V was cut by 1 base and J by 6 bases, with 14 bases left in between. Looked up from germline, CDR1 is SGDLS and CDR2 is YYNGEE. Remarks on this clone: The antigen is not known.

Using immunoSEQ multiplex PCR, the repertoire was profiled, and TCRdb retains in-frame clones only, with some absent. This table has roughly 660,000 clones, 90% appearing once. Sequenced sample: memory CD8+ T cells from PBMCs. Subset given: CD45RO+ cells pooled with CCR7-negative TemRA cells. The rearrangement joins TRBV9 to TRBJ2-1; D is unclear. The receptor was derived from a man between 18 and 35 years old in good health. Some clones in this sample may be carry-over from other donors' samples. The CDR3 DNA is TGTGCCAGCAGCGTATACCGCCATTCGGGCAATGAGCAGTTCTTC. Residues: CASSVYRHSGNEQFF.